This TCR beta chain was documented in a study of STAT5B mutations in CD4+ large granular lymphocyte leukemia. In the case of this clone: The antigen remains unidentified.

CDR3 length: 15 amino acids. Germline CDR1 and CDR2: MNHNS and SASEGT. Unmatched junction bases numbered 7, after V lost 5 bases and J lost 1 base. Study-level results: Top patient clones used TRBV06 genes more often: 8/27 versus 2/35 in controls. Main leukemic clonotypes were patient-specific, but more than 20% appeared at low frequency elsewhere. Data were not HLA-matched across samples.

The protocol was immunoSEQ multiplex PCR, while the TCRdb copy is restricted to in-frame clones and leaves out a portion. The sample lists tens of thousands of clones, roughly 76% occurring once. Sequenced: CD4+ T cells from blood buffy coats. This TCR was recovered from a human donor in good health. The V and J genes are TRBV6-1 and TRBJ2-5; 7 positions agree with TRBD2. This chain's CDR3 is CASSNQLAAQETQYF. The CDR3 DNA follows: TGTGCCAGCAGTAACCAGCTAGCGGCCCAAGAGACCCAGTACTTC.